A selection of T cell receptor beta chains follows, all from one sample in a study of shared clonotypes between healthy human individuals. TCRdb's table, derived via immunoSEQ multiplex PCR, lists solely in-frame clones and lacks some. Found here are 2 million to 2.5 million clones, under 95% of them singletons; the top ten hold more than 0.35%. The sequenced material came from naive CD4+ T cells from PBMCs. The receptors derive from a man younger than 30 in good health. Some clones in this sample may be carry-over from other donors' samples. The CDR3 runs from the conserved cysteine through the conserved F or W.

J gene | V gene | CDR3 protein
TRBJ2-7 | TRBV19 | CASSIGASGYYEQYF
TRBJ1-4 | TRBV30 | CAWREGQGVREKLFF
TRBJ2-1 | TRBV7-9 | CASSLGAGDYNEQFF
TRBJ2-2 | TRBV4-1 | CASSQGGGGLFF
TRBJ2-3 | TRBV5-1 | CASSLAFTDTQYF
TRBJ2-7 | TRBV7-3 | CASSPRGGHSYEQYF
TRBJ1-2 | TRBV19 | CASNTGTGDGYTF
TRBJ2-5 | TRBV6-6 | CASRRQGSETQYF
TRBJ1-2 | TRBV16 | CASSNQGQALYGYTF
TRBJ2-2 | TRBV7-2 | CASSPQGSTGELFF
TRBJ2-7 | TRBV5-1 | CASSYPDWTGGRVEQYF
TRBJ2-3 | TRBV9 | CASKRLGSGTDTQYF
TRBJ1-5 | TRBV4-2 | CASSQVTAAGIKPQHF
TRBJ1-2 | TRBV9 | CASSAPRNYGYTF
TRBJ2-1 | TRBV5-1 | CASSSTFGGYDNEQFF
TRBJ2-1 | TRBV6-5 | CASSRTTTYNEQFF
TRBJ2-7 | TRBV6-1 | CASSERYGTTYEQYF
TRBJ2-5 | TRBV6-1 | CASSETAGARQTQYF
TRBJ2-1 | TRBV5-8 | CASSLAVLAGVDNEQFF
TRBJ2-2 | TRBV5-1 | CASSETGVSTGELFF
TRBJ2-1 | TRBV14 | CASSRLAQLKYNEQFF
TRBJ2-5 | TRBV14 | CASSQDLSVQETQYF
TRBJ2-5 | TRBV5-1 | CASTPQGSGETQYF
TRBJ1-4 | TRBV5-1 | CASSLNHRGVENEKLFF
TRBJ2-2 | TRBV5-4 | CASSPNPRLNGELFF
TRBJ2-1 | TRBV11-3 | CASSLQGPPYNEQFF
TRBJ2-7 | TRBV7-2 | CASSGTSFTYEQYF
TRBJ2-1 | TRBV7-6 | CASSTRDSVSYNEQFF
TRBJ1-2 | TRBV30 | CAWSAFDRGSYGYTF
TRBJ1-2 | TRBV5-4 | CASSLQGAFYGYTF
TRBJ2-3 | TRBV2 | CASNKGAHTDTQYF
TRBJ1-5 | TRBV2 | CASSERIEDQPQHF
TRBJ2-7 | TRBV5-1 | CASSWTGGAPPAPYEQYF
TRBJ2-6 | TRBV6-4 | CASKDRCSGANVLTF
TRBJ1-2 | TRBV28 | CASSFGGNNYGYTF
TRBJ1-1 | TRBV5-1 | CASSLARGDTEAFF
TRBJ2-7 | TRBV6-5 | CASRPGQRTFYEQYF
TRBJ2-5 | TRBV9 | CASSVAGKETQYF
TRBJ2-1 | TRBV28 | CASSFSGGSYNEQFF
TRBJ1-1 | TRBV19 | CASIPLGRWDTEAFF
TRBJ2-1 | TRBV7-2 | CASSSGPWGNEQFF
TRBJ2-1 | TRBV10-3 | CAIRPSGGTYNEQFF
TRBJ1-5 | TRBV7-2 | CASSLTSNQPQHF
TRBJ2-3 | TRBV18 | CASSPPEGGYADTQYF
TRBJ2-2 | TRBV13 | CASSLEQAGTGELFF
TRBJ1-3 | TRBV7-2 | CASSLMSGTASGNTIYF
TRBJ2-1 | TRBV11-2 | CASSLDGRPPYNEQFF
TRBJ2-7 | TRBV5-5 | CASSLRNDGVTYEQYF
TRBJ1-4 | TRBV5-1 | CASSEGTGAKAEKLFF
TRBJ1-5 | TRBV30 | CAWSRTGANQPQHF
TRBJ2-7 | TRBV6-1 | CASSRLAGDYEQYF
TRBJ2-6 | TRBV5-1 | CASSPAGGGNGANVLTF
TRBJ1-6 | TRBV13 | CASSLSTGVDSPLHF